Listed here are 27 T cell receptor beta chains from one sample, sequenced in a study of T cell responses to AZD1222 COVID-19 vaccine. The method was immunoSEQ multiplex PCR; TCRdb's version includes in-frame clones alone and lacks a portion of them. This sample has over 100,000 clones, with about 85% found just once. The sample here was peripheral blood, taken 28 days after the second AZD1222 dose. These receptor sequences come from an adult who received the AZD1222 COVID-19 vaccine.

This chain uses TRBV7-3 with TRBJ2-5; 8 bases map to TRBD2. Germline CDR1 is SGHTA and CDR2 is FQGTGA. V shed 5 bases and J 4 bases; nucleotides not matched to a gene: 9. This CDR3 is built from 15 residues. The CDR3 spells CASSRAGGAGETQYF. The CDR3 DNA reads TGTGCCAGCAGCCGAGCCGGGGGGGCCGGAGAGACCCAGTACTTC. Full variable domain (remainder filled in from reference TRBV7-3 and TRBJ2-5): GAGVSQTPSNKVTEKGKYVELRCDPISGHTALYWYRQSLGQGPEFLIYFQGTGAADDSGLPNDRFFAVRPEGSVSTLKIQRTERGDSAVYLCASSRAGGAGETQYFGPGTRLLVL.

The sample holds a few counts of this clone. V gene TRBV20-1 combines with J gene TRBJ1-2, with D possibly TRBD1 on 6 matching bases. Trimming shortened V by 6 bases and J by 7 bases, and 12 bases separated the two germline ends. CDR3 length: 11 residues. From germline, CDR1 is DFQATT and CDR2 SNEGSKA (reference sequence). CDR3 amino acids: CSARGGGGYTF. The DNA for the CDR3 is TGCAGTGCCAGGGGCGGAGGTGGCTACACCTTC.

This clone was found a few times. The chain carries TRBV18 and TRBJ1-6, with D tentatively TRBD1 (5 bases). The CDR3 has 16 amino acids. Per the germline V gene, CDR1 is KGHSH and CDR2 is LQKENI. The V gene lost 1 base and the J gene lost 9 bases, with 16 bases spanning the gap. The CDR3 coding sequence is TGTGCCAGCTCACCACGAAGCCCAGGGTTAAGTTCACCCCTCCACTTT. Its translation: CASSPRSPGLSSPLHF.

This sequence joins TRBV5-1 and TRBJ1-2; no definite D call. CDR1 is SGHRS and CDR2 is YFSETQ in the germline V gene. CDR3 length equals 15 residues. Trimming pared 2 bases from V and 1 base from J, leaving 12 bases between. The DNA for the CDR3 is TGCGCCAGCAGCTTTAGCCCTCGGGATAACTATGGCTACACCTTC. Its translation: CASSFSPRDNYGYTF. The variable domain in full, completed from reference TRBV5-1 and TRBJ1-2, reads KAGVTQTPRYLIKTRGQQVTLSCSPISGHRSVSWYQQTPGQGLQFLFEYFSETQRNKGNFPGRFSGRQFSNSRSEMNVSTLELGDSALYLCASSFSPRDNYGYTFGSGTRLTVV.

The J gene is TRBJ2-7, the V gene TRBV3-1 (or the pseudogene TRBV3-2); possible D gene TRBD1, 6 bases. Germline CDR1 LGHDT, CDR2 YNNKEL (reference sequence). The CDR3 covers 13 residues. With 0 bases removed from V and 4 bases from J, the gap between germline ends came to 7 bases. The CDR3 DNA sequence: TGTGCCAGCAGCCAAGACACAGGGTACGAGCAGTACTTC. The encoded protein is CASSQDTGYEQYF.

The sample holds a few counts of this clone. This sequence joins TRBV5-1 and TRBJ1-1, with 12 positions matching TRBD1. The CDR3 covers 20 residues. V shed 2 bases and J 0 bases; nucleotides not matched to a gene: 14. From germline, CDR1 is SGHRS and CDR2 YFSETQ. The CDR3: CASSFGLGAGTGGLNTEAFF. CDR3 DNA sequence: TGCGCCAGCAGCTTCGGGCTCGGTGCCGGGACAGGGGGCTTGAACACTGAAGCTTTCTTT.

This clone was seen only a few times. This rearrangement joins TRBV10-3 to TRBJ2-2; D gene uncertain. The V end lost 1 base, the J end lost 4 bases, and 4 bases lay between the germline ends. The CDR3 length is 13 residues. Germline lookup yields CDR1 ENHRY and CDR2 SYGVKD. CDR3 region: CAISEYGTGELFF. As DNA, the CDR3 is TGTGCCATCAGTGAGTATGGCACCGGGGAGCTGTTTTTT.

Only one count was recorded for this clone. This chain connects TRBV19 to TRBJ1-1; D is unresolved. The germline CDR1 and CDR2 sequences are LNHDA and SQIVND (reference sequence). Trimming shortened V by 1 base and J by 6 bases, and 9 bases separated the two germline ends. CDR3 length: 13 amino acids. CDR3 DNA: TGTGCCAGTAGTATAGTTCCGAGTTCTGAAGCTTTCTTT. Translating gives CASSIVPSSEAFF.

The chain couples TRBV12-3 or TRBV12-4 to TRBJ1-2, with D uncertain. CDR3 size: 12 residues. Trimming cost V 3 bases and J 7 bases, with 9 bases left between them. The CDR3 is CASSLEGPGYTF. CDR3 coding DNA: TGTGCCAGCAGTTTGGAAGGTCCTGGCTACACCTTC.

The chain links TRBV19 to TRBJ1-4; D gene uncertain. The CDR3 totals 14 residues. Germline-derived CDR1 and CDR2 are LNHDA and SQIVND (reference sequence). Trimming took 3 bases from V and 2 from J, leaving 7 bases between them. As DNA, the CDR3 is TGTGCCAGTAGTATTGCACATACTAATGAAAAACTGTTTTTT. Its translation is CASSIAHTNEKLFF.

The rearrangement joins TRBV7-9 to TRBJ1-4; possibly TRBD1 for D (5 bases). Germline loops: CDR1 SEHNR, CDR2 FQNEAQ (reference sequence). This CDR3 is 15 amino acids long. V was shortened by 1 base and J by 2 bases, with 8 bases between the two germline ends. The CDR3 bases are TGTGCCAGCAGCTTAGTCCGGGGGACTAATGAAAAACTGTTTTTT. It translates to CASSLVRGTNEKLFF. The entire variable domain, with the rest obtained from reference TRBV7-9 and TRBJ1-4, is as follows: DTGVSQNPRHKITKRGQNVTFRCDPISEHNRLYWYRQTLGQGPEFLTYFQNEAQLEKSRLLSDRFSAERPKGSFSTLEIQRTEQGDSAMYLCASSLVRGTNEKLFFGSGTQLSVL.

The gene calls are TRBV7-8 and TRBJ1-1, with D possibly TRBD1 on 5 matching bases. Germline V gene sequence: CDR1 SGHVS, CDR2 FQNEAQ. This CDR3 has 13 residues. Deletions cut 3 bases from V and 12 bases from J, with 17 bases between. The CDR3 loop is CASSFGTSADPFF. CDR3 in DNA: TGTGCCAGCAGCTTCGGGACCTCAGCGGATCCTTTCTTT. Combining the CDR3 with reference TRBV7-8 and TRBJ1-1 gives the whole variable domain GAGVSQSPRYKVAKRGQDVALRCDPISGHVSLFWYQQALGQGPEFLTYFQNEAQLDKSGLPSDRFFAERPEGSVSTLKIQRTQQEDSAVYLCASSFGTSADPFFGQGTRLTVV.

The rearrangement links TRBV5-1 to TRBJ2-5; 8 nucleotides line up with TRBD2. This CDR3 comprises 16 residues. J gave up 1 base and V 4 bases, and 9 bases lay outside the gene matches. Germline loops: CDR1 SGHRS, CDR2 YFSETQ. The CDR3 DNA reads as TGCGCCAGCAGCCTAATAGCGGGGCCTGTCCAAGAGACCCAGTACTTC. Its translation is CASSLIAGPVQETQYF.

The chain uses TRBV7-3 and TRBJ1-2; TRBD1 might be the D (5 bases). Trimming left V 5 bases short and J 6 bases short, with 16 bases between. Germline V gene sequence: CDR1 SGHTA, CDR2 FQGTGA. CDR3 size: 14 residues. This chain's CDR3 is CASSPGTFGDGYTF. The CDR3 DNA reads as TGTGCCAGCAGCCCGGGGACGTTCGGGGATGGCTACACCTTC.

The J gene is TRBJ1-1, the V gene TRBV30; D is unresolved. V gave up 5 bases and J gave up 1 base, with 11 bases separating them. CDR3 length equals 13 residues. Germline CDR1 and CDR2: GTSNPN and SVGIG (reference sequence). The CDR3 DNA reads TGTGCCTGGCGGGCCCAGGCGAACACTGAAGCTTTCTTT. It codes for CAWRAQANTEAFF.

The chain couples TRBV7-3 to TRBJ2-2; 10 bases line up with TRBD2. With V trimmed by 5 bases and J by 6 bases, 3 bases remained unmatched. The CDR3 has 14 residues. CDR1 SGHTA and CDR2 FQGTGA come from the germline V gene. This CDR3 is CASSPGLAPGELFF. Here the CDR3 DNA reads TGTGCCAGCAGCCCGGGACTAGCGCCCGGGGAGCTGTTTTTT.

The chain combines TRBV7-2 with TRBJ2-1, with 8 bases fitting TRBD2. V was clipped by 7 bases and J by 4 bases; unmatched bases: 6. The CDR3 extends over 14 amino acids. Germline CDR1 SGHTA, CDR2 FQGNSA. CDR3: CASTQAGAYNEQFF. CDR3 DNA sequence: TGTGCCAGCACCCAAGCGGGGGCATACAATGAGCAGTTCTTC.

With respect to this clone: The same CDR3 also results from other DNA sequences found in this sample. The chain recombines TRBV18 with TRBJ1-2, with 10 bases fitting TRBD1. J lost 5 bases, V lost 0 bases, and 0 bases had no gene match. The germline CDR1 and CDR2 sequences are KGHSH and LQKENI. The CDR3 has 14 residues. In nucleotides, the CDR3 is TGTGCCAGCTCACCACCGGGACAGGGGTATGGCTACACCTTC. Protein product: CASSPPGQGYGYTF.

This chain links TRBV6-6 with TRBJ1-1; D gene ambiguous. V was cut by 6 bases and J by 1 base, with 12 bases left in between. The length of the CDR3 is 14 residues. Germline CDR1 reads MNHNY; CDR2 reads SVGAGI (reference sequence). The CDR3 reads CASSLRSPNTEAFF. The CDR3 region has the DNA TGTGCCAGCAGCCTCCGGAGCCCGAACACTGAAGCTTTCTTT.

V is TRBV28 and J is TRBJ1-2; D possibly corresponds to TRBD1 (5 bases). The germline V gene encodes CDR1 MDHEN and CDR2 SYDVKM. The CDR3 has 14 residues. The ends were cut back, 6 bases at V and 2 bases at J, with 13 bases in the middle. The CDR3 sequence: CASRHPGLNYGYTF. CDR3 DNA: TGTGCCAGCAGACATCCGGGACTGAACTATGGCTACACCTTC.

In nucleotides, the CDR3 is TGTGCCAGCAGCTTGGTCGGGGGGAGGAACACTGAAGCTTTCTTT. Protein: CASSLVGGRNTEAFF. The rearrangement links TRBV5-5 to TRBJ1-1; the D gene is possibly TRBD1 (5 bases). This CDR3 comprises 15 residues. Trimming left V 0 bases short and J 1 base short, with 10 bases between. Germline V gene data show CDR1 as SGHKS and CDR2 as YYEKEE (reference sequence).

This clone was detected once. This chain joins TRBV4-2 and TRBJ1-4; D perhaps matches TRBD1 (5 bases). There are 16 residues in the CDR3. Germline CDR1 and CDR2: LGHNA and YNFKEQ. The V end lost 0 bases, the J end lost 7 bases, and 15 bases lay between the germline ends. DNA for the CDR3: TGTGCCAGCAGCCAAGATATCTCCCGGGGCACTGAAAAACTGTTTTTT. Protein sequence: CASSQDISRGTEKLFF.

V is TRBV3-1 (or the pseudogene TRBV3-2) and J is TRBJ1-3; D not resolved. Germline CDR1 and CDR2: LGHDT and YNNKEL (reference sequence). Trimming took off 0 bases at V and 1 base at J, with 7 bases between the two ends. The CDR3 has 15 amino acids. CDR3 DNA sequence: TGTGCCAGCAGCCAAGATCGGAGATCTGGAAACACCATATATTTT. Translation gives CASSQDRRSGNTIYF.

The chain has TRBV18 and TRBJ2-5; D might be TRBD2 (5 bases). This CDR3 has 15 amino acids. Germline CDR1 is KGHSH and CDR2 is LQKENI. Trimming pared 0 bases from V and 4 bases from J, leaving 12 bases between. CDR3 residues: CASSPPDSFRETQYF. The CDR3 DNA follows: TGTGCCAGCTCACCACCGGACTCTTTTAGAGAGACCCAGTACTTC. The variable domain in full, completed from reference TRBV18 and TRBJ2-5, reads NAGVMQNPRHLVRRRGQEARLRCSPMKGHSHVYWYRQLPEEGLKFMVYLQKENIIDESGMPKERFSAEFPKEGPSILRIQQVVRGDSAAYFCASSPPDSFRETQYFGPGTRLLVL.

This clone came up a few times. The chain couples TRBV19 to TRBJ2-7, with D perhaps given as TRBD1 or TRBD2 (5 bases each). Germline CDR1 is LNHDA and CDR2 is SQIVND (reference sequence). V was pared by 5 bases and J by 3 bases, with 5 bases between. The CDR3 has 11 residues. CDR3 DNA sequence: TGTGCCAGTAGTGGGGGCTACGAGCAGTACTTC. It encodes CASSGGYEQYF.

The chain joins TRBV6-6 to TRBJ1-5; D unclear. V was cut by 4 bases and J by 12 bases, with 10 bases left in between. Germline-derived CDR1 and CDR2 are MNHNY and SVGAGI (reference sequence). The CDR3 totals 11 residues. The CDR3: CASSSKDIQHF. Here the CDR3 DNA reads TGTGCCAGCAGTTCCAAGGATATCCAGCATTTT.

V usage is TRBV7-9 and J usage is TRBJ2-7, with D possibly TRBD2 on 5 matching bases. V was cut by 2 bases and J by 6 bases, with 17 bases left in between. Germline-derived CDR1 and CDR2 are SEHNR and FQNEAQ (reference sequence). This CDR3 region has 15 residues. The CDR3 spells CASSLLGGRSGEQYF. The DNA of the CDR3 is TGTGCCAGCAGCTTACTCGGTGGGAGATCGGGCGAGCAGTACTTC.